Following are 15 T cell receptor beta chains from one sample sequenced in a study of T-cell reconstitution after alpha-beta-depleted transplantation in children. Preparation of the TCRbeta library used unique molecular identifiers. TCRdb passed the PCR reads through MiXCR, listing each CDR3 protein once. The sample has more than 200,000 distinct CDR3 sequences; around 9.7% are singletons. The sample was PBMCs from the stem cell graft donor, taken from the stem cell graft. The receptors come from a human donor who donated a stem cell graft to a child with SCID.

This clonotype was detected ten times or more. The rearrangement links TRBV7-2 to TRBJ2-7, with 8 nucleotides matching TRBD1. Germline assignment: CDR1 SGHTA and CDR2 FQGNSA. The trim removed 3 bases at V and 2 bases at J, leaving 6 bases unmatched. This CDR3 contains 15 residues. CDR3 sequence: CASSFDRGRTYEQYF. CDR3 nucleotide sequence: TGTGCCAGCAGCTTCGACAGGGGAAGGACCTACGAGCAGTACTTC.

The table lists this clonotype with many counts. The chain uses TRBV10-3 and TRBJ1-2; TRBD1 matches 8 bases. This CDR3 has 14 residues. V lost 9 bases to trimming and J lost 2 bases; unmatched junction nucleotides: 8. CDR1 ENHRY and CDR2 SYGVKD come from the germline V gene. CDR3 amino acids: CAIQGRGRNYGYTF. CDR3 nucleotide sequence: TGTGCCATTCAGGGCAGGGGGCGCAACTATGGCTACACCTTC.

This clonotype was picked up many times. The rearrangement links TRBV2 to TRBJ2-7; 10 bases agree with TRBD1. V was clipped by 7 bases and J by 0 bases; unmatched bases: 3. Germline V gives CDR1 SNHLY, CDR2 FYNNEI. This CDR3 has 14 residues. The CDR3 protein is CASTRQGASYEQYF. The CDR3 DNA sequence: TGTGCCAGCACGCGACAGGGGGCCTCCTACGAGCAGTACTTC.

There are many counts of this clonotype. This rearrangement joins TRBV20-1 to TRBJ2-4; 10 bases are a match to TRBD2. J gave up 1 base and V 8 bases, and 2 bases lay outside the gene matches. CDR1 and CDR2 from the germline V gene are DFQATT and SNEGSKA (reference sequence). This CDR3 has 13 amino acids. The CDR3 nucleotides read TGCAGTAAGACTAGCGGGGCCAAAAACATTCAGTACTTC. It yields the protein CSKTSGAKNIQYF.

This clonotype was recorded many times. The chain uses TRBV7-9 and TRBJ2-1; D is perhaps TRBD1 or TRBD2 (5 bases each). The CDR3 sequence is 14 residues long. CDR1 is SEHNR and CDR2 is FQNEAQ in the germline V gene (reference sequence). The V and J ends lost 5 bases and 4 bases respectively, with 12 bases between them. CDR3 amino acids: CASSEGYDYNEQFF. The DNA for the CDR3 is TGTGCCAGCAGCGAGGGGTATGATTACAATGAGCAGTTCTTC.

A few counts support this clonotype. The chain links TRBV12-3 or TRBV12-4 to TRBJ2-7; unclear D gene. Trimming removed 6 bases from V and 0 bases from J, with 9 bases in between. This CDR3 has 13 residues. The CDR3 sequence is CASSTSISYEQYF. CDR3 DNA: TGTGCCAGCAGCACGAGCATCTCCTACGAGCAGTACTTC.

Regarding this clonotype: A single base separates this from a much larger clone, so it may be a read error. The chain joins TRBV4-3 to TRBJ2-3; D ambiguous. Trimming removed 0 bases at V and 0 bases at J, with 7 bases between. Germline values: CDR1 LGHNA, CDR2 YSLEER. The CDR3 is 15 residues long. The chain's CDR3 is CASSQDHTSTDTQYF. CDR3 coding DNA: TGCGCCAGCAGCCAAGACCACACAAGCACAGATACGCAGTATTTT.

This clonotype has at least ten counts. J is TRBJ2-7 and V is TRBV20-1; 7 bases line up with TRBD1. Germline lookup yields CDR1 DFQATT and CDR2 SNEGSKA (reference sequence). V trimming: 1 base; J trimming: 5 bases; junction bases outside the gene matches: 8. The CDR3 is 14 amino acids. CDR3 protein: CSARGGQVVDEQYF. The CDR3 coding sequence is TGCAGTGCTAGAGGAGGACAGGTGGTTGACGAGCAGTACTTC.

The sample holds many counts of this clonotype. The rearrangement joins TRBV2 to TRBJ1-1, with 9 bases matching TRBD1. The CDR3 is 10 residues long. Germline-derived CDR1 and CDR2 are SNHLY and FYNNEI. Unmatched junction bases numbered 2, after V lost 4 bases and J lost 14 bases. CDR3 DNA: TGTGCCAGCAGTGGGGACAGGGTGTTCTTT. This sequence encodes CASSGDRVFF.

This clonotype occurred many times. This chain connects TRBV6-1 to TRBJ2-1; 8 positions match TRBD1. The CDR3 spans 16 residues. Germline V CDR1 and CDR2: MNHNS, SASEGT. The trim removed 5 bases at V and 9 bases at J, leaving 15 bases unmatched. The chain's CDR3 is CASSRMTLDRGGEQFF. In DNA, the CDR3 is TGTGCCAGCAGTCGAATGACCTTAGACAGGGGAGGTGAGCAGTTCTTC.

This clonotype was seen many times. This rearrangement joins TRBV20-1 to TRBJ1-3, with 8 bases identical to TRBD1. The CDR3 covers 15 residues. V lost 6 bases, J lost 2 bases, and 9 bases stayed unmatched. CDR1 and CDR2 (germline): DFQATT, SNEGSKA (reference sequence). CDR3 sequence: CSAQDSTGAGNTIYF. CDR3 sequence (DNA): TGCAGTGCCCAAGATTCGACAGGGGCTGGAAACACCATATATTTT.

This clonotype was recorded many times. CDR3 loop: CASSLKGTSNTGELFF. CDR3 bases: TGTGCCAGCAGCTTAAAAGGGACAAGCAACACCGGGGAGCTGTTTTTT. The rearrangement links TRBV7-8 to TRBJ2-2, with a tentative D call TRBD1 (6 bases). Germline V CDR1 and CDR2: SGHVS, FQNEAQ. Trimming took 2 bases from V and 2 from J, leaving 12 bases between them. This CDR3 is 16 amino acids long. The variable domain in full, with the rest retrieved from reference TRBV7-8 and TRBJ2-2, is GAGVSQSPRYKVAKRGQDVALRCDPISGHVSLFWYQQALGQGPEFLTYFQNEAQLDKSGLPSDRFFAERPEGSVSTLKIQRTQQEDSAVYLCASSLKGTSNTGELFFGEGSRLTVL.

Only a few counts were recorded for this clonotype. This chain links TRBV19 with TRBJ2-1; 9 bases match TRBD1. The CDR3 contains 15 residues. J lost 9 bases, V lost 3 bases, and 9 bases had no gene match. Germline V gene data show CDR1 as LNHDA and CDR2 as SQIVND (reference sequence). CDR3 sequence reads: CASSMLPGQGIEQFF. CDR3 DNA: TGTGCCAGTAGTATGCTCCCGGGACAGGGTATTGAGCAGTTCTTC.

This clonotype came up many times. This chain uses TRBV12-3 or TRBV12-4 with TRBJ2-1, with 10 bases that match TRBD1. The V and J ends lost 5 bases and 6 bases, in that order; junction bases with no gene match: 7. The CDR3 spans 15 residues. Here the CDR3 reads CASSTGTGETNEQFF. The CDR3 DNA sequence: TGTGCCAGCAGTACCGGGACAGGGGAGACCAATGAGCAGTTCTTC.

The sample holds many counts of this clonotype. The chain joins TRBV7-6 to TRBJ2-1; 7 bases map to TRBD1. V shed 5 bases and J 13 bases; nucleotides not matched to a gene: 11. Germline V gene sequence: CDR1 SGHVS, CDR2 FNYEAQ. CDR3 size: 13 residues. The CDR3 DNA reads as TGTGCCAGCAGCGCCGAACCGGGACAGAGACAGTTCTTC. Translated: CASSAEPGQRQFF.